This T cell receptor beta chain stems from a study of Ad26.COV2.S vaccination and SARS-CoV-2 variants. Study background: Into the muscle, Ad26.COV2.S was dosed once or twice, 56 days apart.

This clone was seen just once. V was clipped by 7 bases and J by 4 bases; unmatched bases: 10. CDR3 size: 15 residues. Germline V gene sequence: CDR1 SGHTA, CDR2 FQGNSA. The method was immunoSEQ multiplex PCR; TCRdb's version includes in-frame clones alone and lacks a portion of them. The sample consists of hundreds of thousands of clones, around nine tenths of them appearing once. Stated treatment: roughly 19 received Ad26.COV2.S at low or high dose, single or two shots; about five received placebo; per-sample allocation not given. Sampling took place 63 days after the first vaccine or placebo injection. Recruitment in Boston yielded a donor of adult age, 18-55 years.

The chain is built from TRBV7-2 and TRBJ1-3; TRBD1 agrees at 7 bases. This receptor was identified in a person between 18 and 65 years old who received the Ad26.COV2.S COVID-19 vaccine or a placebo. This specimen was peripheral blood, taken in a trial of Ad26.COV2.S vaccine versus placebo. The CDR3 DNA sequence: TGTGCCAGCACCCTCCCCCAGGGGGTGGGAAACACCATATATTTT. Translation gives CASTLPQGVGNTIYF. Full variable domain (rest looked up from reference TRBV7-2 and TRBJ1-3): GAGVSQSPSNKVTEKGKDVELRCDPISGHTALYWYRQSLGQGLEFLIYFQGNSAPDKSGLPSDRFSAERTGGSVSTLTIQRTQQEDSAVYLCASTLPQGVGNTIYFGEGSWLTVV.